This TCR beta chain stems from a study of response to subunit inactivated influenza vaccine. TCRdb redid the calling of the RT-PCR reads with MiXCR, one entry per CDR3 protein. The data contain around 580,000 distinct CDR3 sequences, over 9.5% of them seen just once; the ten biggest clones take up about a tenth. This clonotype appeared many times. The antigen is unknown. Whole-study findings and limits: There was a suggestion from the authors that each seasonal influenza vaccination recruits few new T cells.

Unmatched junction bases numbered 12, after V lost 2 bases and J lost 4 bases. CDR3 length: 18 amino acids. Germline CDR1 and CDR2: MNHEY and SVGEGT. The sample consisted of PBMCs from blood, taken on the day of vaccination. This chain joins TRBV6-2 or TRBV6-3 and TRBJ2-1; TRBD2 aligns across 9 bases. The clonotype was recovered from a man aged 50-60 years who received an inactivated influenza vaccine. This CDR3 is CASSYGLGSGSSYNEQFF. DNA of the CDR3: TGTGCCAGCAGTTACGGACTGGGTAGCGGGAGTTCGTACAATGAGCAGTTCTTC.